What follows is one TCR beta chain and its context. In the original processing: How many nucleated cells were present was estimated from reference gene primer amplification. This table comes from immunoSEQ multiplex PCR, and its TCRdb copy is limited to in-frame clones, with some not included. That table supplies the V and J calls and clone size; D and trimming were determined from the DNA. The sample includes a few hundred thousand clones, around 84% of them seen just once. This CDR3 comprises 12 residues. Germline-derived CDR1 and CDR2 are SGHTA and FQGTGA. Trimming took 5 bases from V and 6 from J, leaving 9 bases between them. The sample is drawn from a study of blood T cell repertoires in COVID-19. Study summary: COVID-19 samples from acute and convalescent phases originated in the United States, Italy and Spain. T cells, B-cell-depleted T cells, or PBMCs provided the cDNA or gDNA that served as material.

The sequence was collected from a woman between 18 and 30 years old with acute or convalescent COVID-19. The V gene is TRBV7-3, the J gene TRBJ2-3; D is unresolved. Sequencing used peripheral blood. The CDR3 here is CASSSVGDTQYF. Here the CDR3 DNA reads TGTGCCAGCAGCAGTGTCGGGGATACGCAGTATTTT.